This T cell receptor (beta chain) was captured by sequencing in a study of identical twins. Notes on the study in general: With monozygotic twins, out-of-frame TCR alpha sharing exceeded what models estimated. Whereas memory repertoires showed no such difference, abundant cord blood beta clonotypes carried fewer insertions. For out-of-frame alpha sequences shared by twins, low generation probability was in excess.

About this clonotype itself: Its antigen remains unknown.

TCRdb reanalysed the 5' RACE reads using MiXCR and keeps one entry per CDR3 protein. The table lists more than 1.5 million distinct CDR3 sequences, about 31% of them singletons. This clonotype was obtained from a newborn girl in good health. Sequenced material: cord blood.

The DNA for the CDR3 is TGTGCCAGCAGTTTCATGGACAGGGGGCGGGAGACCCAGTACTTC. This translates into CASSFMDRGRETQYF. This sequence joins TRBV28 and TRBJ2-5; 11 positions match TRBD1. V lost 3 bases and J lost 5; bases outside the gene matches: 5. In germline, CDR1 is MDHEN, CDR2 SYDVKM. The CDR3 totals 15 residues.